Reported below is one TCR beta chain. The CDR3 runs to 13 residues. Germline V gives CDR1 LNHDA, CDR2 SQIVND (reference sequence). V shed 6 bases and J shed 0 bases, with 8 bases lying between them. PCR employed 60 Vbeta and 13 Jbeta primers. Sequencing was performed with immunoSEQ multiplex PCR; in TCRdb, only in-frame clones are kept and a portion is missing. The table has approximately 140,000 clones, roughly three fifths seen once. The data originate from a study of cytomegalovirus exposure and HLA in healthy donors. The sequence was collected from a male donor in good health and CMV-seronegative. This chain connects TRBV19 to TRBJ1-1; D unclear. The sample consisted of PBMCs. CDR3 DNA: TGTGCCAGTAGCACCATAGTGAACACTGAAGCTTTCTTT. Its protein product is CASSTIVNTEAFF.